Shown below are 28 T cell receptor beta chains from a single sample sequenced in a study of blood T cells in healthy people across ages. It was with a sample-barcoded 5' primer and a J-beta primer mix that a second PCR of roughly 7 to 12 cycles was run. TCRdb itself ran the 5' RACE reads through MiXCR, one entry per CDR3 protein. Found here are about 680,000 distinct CDR3 sequences, 49% of them singletons; the top ten hold 30% to 40%. The sample taken for sequencing was blood. These TCRs come from a woman aged 60-70 years in good health.

The rearrangement uses TRBV5-6 and TRBJ2-1, with 7 bases that match TRBD1. The V and J ends lost 4 bases and 11 bases, in that order; junction bases with no gene match: 6. Germline assignment: CDR1 SGHDT and CDR2 YYEEEE. The CDR3 runs to 12 residues. CDR3 nucleotides: TGTGCCAGCAGCAGGGAGACAGGGCAGCAGTTCTTC. Translation: CASSRETGQQFF.

The V call is TRBV10-3, the J call TRBJ1-2; 8 bases fit TRBD1. Per the germline V gene, CDR1 is ENHRY and CDR2 is SYGVKD. This CDR3 is built from 15 residues. J lost 3 bases, V lost 3 bases, and 6 bases had no gene match. The CDR3 loop is CAISEQQQGDYGYTF. For the CDR3, the DNA is TGTGCCATCAGTGAACAGCAACAGGGGGACTATGGCTACACCTTC.

This clonotype was detected only once. This chain connects TRBV7-3 to TRBJ2-1; 7 nucleotides align to TRBD1. CDR3 size: 17 residues. V was clipped by 1 base and J by 5 bases; unmatched bases: 11. Germline CDR1 is SGHTA and CDR2 is FQGTGA. The CDR3, as DNA: TGTGCCAGCAGCTTAAGGCCTGGGACAGCCAAGAACAATGAGCAGTTCTTC. Encoded protein: CASSLRPGTAKNNEQFF.

This clonotype has a handful of counts. The V and J genes are TRBV20-1 and TRBJ2-1, with D hard to call. Trimming took off 3 bases at V and 3 bases at J, with 9 bases between the two ends. Germline V lookup: CDR1 DFQATT, CDR2 SNEGSKA (reference sequence). The CDR3 totals 13 residues. CDR3 loop: CSASGSHYNEQFF. Written as DNA, the CDR3 is TGCAGTGCTAGCGGGTCTCACTACAATGAGCAGTTCTTC.

A word on this clonotype: A much larger clone differs from this one at a single base, so this may be a read error. V is TRBV5-1 and J is TRBJ2-6, with D perhaps assigned TRBD1 or TRBD2 (5 bases each). Germline values: CDR1 SGHRS, CDR2 YFSETQ. This CDR3 contains 16 residues. The CDR3 protein is CASSLAGSSEANVLTF. In nucleotides, the CDR3 is TGCGCCAGCAGCTTGGCAGGGAGCTCTGAGGCCAACGTCCTGACTTTC.

The chain couples TRBV3-1 to TRBJ2-7, with a tentative D call TRBD2 (5 bases). Germline loops: CDR1 LGHDT, CDR2 YNNKEL (reference sequence). Deletions cut 3 bases from V and 2 bases from J, with 17 bases between. The length of the CDR3 is 16 residues. The CDR3 bases are TGTGCCAGCAGCCAGGGCTGGGAGAAAAGGGCCTACGAGCAGTACTTC. Translated: CASSQGWEKRAYEQYF.

This clonotype has at least ten counts. This chain connects TRBV4-3 to TRBJ2-5; possibly TRBD1 or TRBD2 for D (5 bases each). The germline CDR1 and CDR2 sequences are LGHNA and YSLEER. The ends were cut back, 4 bases at V and 0 bases at J, with 6 bases in the middle. This CDR3 spans 13 amino acids. CDR3 residues: CASSRGHQETQYF. For the CDR3, the DNA is TGCGCCAGCAGCCGGGGACACCAAGAGACCCAGTACTTC.

The gene calls are TRBV20-1 and TRBJ1-2; the D gene is possibly TRBD1 (5 bases). Trimming removed 0 bases from V and 4 bases from J, with 12 bases in between. In germline, CDR1 is DFQATT, CDR2 SNEGSKA (reference sequence). The CDR3 is 14 amino acids. The DNA of the CDR3 is TGCAGTGCTAGAGATCCCGCAGGGCCCTATGGCTACACCTTC. Translation gives CSARDPAGPYGYTF.

V usage is TRBV28 and J usage is TRBJ2-7; either TRBD1 or TRBD2 may supply D (5 bases each). The germline V gene has CDR1 MDHEN and CDR2 SYDVKM. The CDR3 totals 15 residues. V lost 3 bases, J lost 2 bases, and 14 bases lay in between. The CDR3 sequence: CASSFPGPVTYEQYF. The CDR3 coding sequence is TGTGCCAGCAGTTTCCCGGGACCCGTGACCTACGAGCAGTACTTC.

The chain employs TRBV18 and TRBJ1-2; D perhaps matches TRBD1 (6 bases). The CDR3 loop spans 13 amino acids. The V gene lost 3 bases and the J gene lost 8 bases, with 13 bases spanning the gap. CDR1 and CDR2 from the germline V gene are KGHSH and LQKENI. In DNA, the CDR3 is TGTGCCAGCTCACCCGACAGGCGCGAGGGCTACACCTTC. As protein: CASSPDRREGYTF.

The chain links TRBV9 to TRBJ1-6, with D unclear. From germline, CDR1 is SGDLS and CDR2 YYNGEE. The CDR3 covers 13 residues. Trimming shortened V by 0 bases and J by 8 bases, and 6 bases separated the two germline ends. CDR3 protein: CASSVGKDSPLHF. The DNA of the CDR3 is TGTGCCAGCAGCGTAGGCAAAGATTCACCCCTCCACTTT.

This chain uses TRBV6-1 with TRBJ2-5; 8 positions agree with TRBD1. The J call is in doubt because the DNA end fits TRBJ2-1 better. Germline lookup yields CDR1 MNHNS and CDR2 SASEGT. This CDR3 contains 15 residues. The CDR3 protein is CASSEMDRAQETQFF. Written as DNA, the CDR3 is TGTGCCAGCAGTGAAATGGACAGGGCCCAAGAGACCCAGTTCTTC.

This clonotype was seen only a few times. The chain is built from TRBV20-1 and TRBJ2-7, with D tentatively TRBD2 (6 bases). The tail of the sequence fits TRBJ2-5 better, so the J call may be wrong. The CDR3 has 10 residues. From germline, CDR1 is DFQATT and CDR2 SNEGSKA (reference sequence). For the CDR3, the DNA is TGCAGTGCACCGGAGGGGACCCAGTACTTC. Its protein is CSAPEGTQYF.

The V gene is TRBV15, the J gene TRBJ2-3; tentatively, D is TRBD2 (6 bases). V was cut by 1 base and J by 2 bases, with 13 bases left in between. CDR1 is LNHNV, CDR2 YYDKDF, per germline (reference sequence). This CDR3 is 16 amino acids long. Here the CDR3 DNA reads TGTGCCACCAGCAGAGGGGCTAGCGCCTACACAGATACGCAGTATTTT. Protein product: CATSRGASAYTDTQYF.

In its sample, this clonotype was seen a few times. J is TRBJ2-1 and V is TRBV15; 7 positions match TRBD2. Germline V lookup: CDR1 LNHNV, CDR2 YYDKDF (reference sequence). V shed 1 base and J 12 bases; nucleotides not matched to a gene: 6. This CDR3 is 13 amino acids long. For the CDR3, the DNA is TGTGCCACCAGCAGAGGGGGTGCGGGAGCGCAGTTCTTC. Protein sequence: CATSRGGAGAQFF.

This clonotype has only a few counts. J is TRBJ1-4 and V is TRBV29-1, with D unresolved. The germline V and J ends were trimmed by 4 bases and 8 bases, with 8 bases remaining between them. In germline, CDR1 is SQVTM, CDR2 ANQGSEA. CDR3 size: 11 residues. CDR3 bases: TGCAGCGTTGTTTTAAAGGAAAAACTGTTTTTT. Translated: CSVVLKEKLFF.

This rearrangement joins TRBV20-1 to TRBJ2-5; TRBD2 aligns across 13 bases. The DNA end is a closer match to TRBJ2-4, so the J assignment may be wrong. The CDR3 is 20 amino acids. Germline CDR1 reads DFQATT; CDR2 reads SNEGSKA (reference sequence). The CDR3 nucleotides are TGCAGTGCTAGAGATATCCAAACTAGCGGGAGGGCCGGGGGGAAAAACATTCAGTACTTC. Residues: CSARDIQTSGRAGGKNIQYF.

The chain is built from TRBV4-2 and TRBJ1-2; D unresolved. Trimming removed 1 base from V and 4 bases from J, with 7 bases in between. The CDR3 loop spans 13 amino acids. CDR1 is LGHNA and CDR2 is YNFKEQ in the germline V gene. This chain's CDR3 is CASSQGLGYGYTF. As DNA, the CDR3 is TGTGCCAGCAGCCAAGGGTTGGGCTATGGCTACACCTTC.

This clonotype was found a few times. The chain has TRBV7-7 and TRBJ2-1; 7 bases are a match to TRBD2. With V trimmed by 5 bases and J by 7 bases, 11 bases remained unmatched. CDR3 size: 15 residues. CDR1 is SSHAT, CDR2 FNYEAQ, per germline (reference sequence). This chain's CDR3 is CASSPGRDSGNEQFF. DNA of the CDR3: TGTGCCAGCAGCCCAGGGAGGGACTCGGGGAATGAGCAGTTCTTC.

The genes are TRBV5-1 and TRBJ2-7; the D is unclear. In germline, CDR1 is SGHRS, CDR2 YFSETQ. The CDR3 consists of 12 residues. The V gene lost 0 bases and the J gene lost 6 bases, with 7 bases spanning the gap. DNA of the CDR3: TGCGCCAGCAGCTTGGATTCGTCCGAGCAGTACTTC. This sequence encodes CASSLDSSEQYF. Drawing the rest from reference TRBV5-1 and TRBJ2-7, the complete variable domain is KAGVTQTPRYLIKTRGQQVTLSCSPISGHRSVSWYQQTPGQGLQFLFEYFSETQRNKGNFPGRFSGRQFSNSRSEMNVSTLELGDSALYLCASSLDSSEQYFGPGTRLTVT.

Comments on this clonotype: At one of its ends the junction is not consistent with the germline gene, which may arise from a read error. The V call is TRBV12-5, the J call TRBJ2-1, with D perhaps TRBD2 (5 bases). This CDR3 has 13 residues. Germline V gene sequence: CDR1 LGHNT, CDR2 FRNRAP. The CDR3 sequence is CASGVVLGSPLFF. DNA of the CDR3: TGTGCTAGTGGTGTGGTACTAGGCTCCCCACTGTTCTTC.

This chain links TRBV3-1 with TRBJ2-6, with D possibly called TRBD1 or TRBD2 (5 bases each). Germline CDR1 is LGHDT and CDR2 is YNNKEL (reference sequence). This CDR3 comprises 16 residues. Trimming pared 1 base from V and 2 bases from J, leaving 9 bases between. The CDR3 DNA sequence: TGTGCCAGCAGCCAAGGATGGGGACCTGGGGCCAACGTCCTGACTTTC. Its protein product is CASSQGWGPGANVLTF.

The chain combines TRBV4-3 with TRBJ2-1; D not certain. Germline-derived CDR1 and CDR2 are LGHNA and YSLEER. The germline V and J ends were trimmed by 0 bases and 3 bases, with 12 bases remaining between them. The length of the CDR3 is 16 residues. The CDR3 DNA reads as TGCGCCAGCAGCCAAGATATTACGGGCTACTACAATGAGCAGTTCTTC. The encoded protein is CASSQDITGYYNEQFF.

On this clonotype itself: This may come from a read error, since a much larger clone is one base off. CDR3 protein: CASSVYCNEQYF. In DNA, the CDR3 is TGTGCCAGCAGCGTTTACTGCAATGAGCAGTACTTC. This rearrangement joins TRBV7-2 to TRBJ2-5; no firm D call. Trimming pared 5 bases from V and 11 bases from J, leaving 15 bases between. This CDR3 contains 12 residues. Germline lookup yields CDR1 SGHTA and CDR2 FQGNSA.

In its sample, this clonotype was seen a few times. One base away lies a much larger clone, so this may be a sequencing read error. The genes are TRBV25-1 and TRBJ2-2; D possibly matches TRBD1 or TRBD2 (5 bases each). CDR3 length: 14 residues. Trimming shortened V by 3 bases and J by 5 bases, and 10 bases separated the two germline ends. The germline V gene encodes CDR1 MGHDK and CDR2 SYGVNS. The CDR3 reads CASSDVGETGELFF. For the CDR3, the DNA is TGTGCCAGCAGTGACGTGGGGGAAACCGGGGAGCTGTTTTTT.

About this clonotype itself: An end of the junction does not agree with germline; a read error may underlie this. The chain links TRBV3-1 to TRBJ2-3; D is possibly TRBD1 (5 bases). This CDR3 is 15 amino acids long. Germline CDR1 LGHDT, CDR2 YNNKEL (reference sequence). Written as DNA, the CDR3 is TGTGCCAGCAGCGAAGAAGGGGTTGGCACAGATACGCAGTATTTT. Protein product: CASSEEGVGTDTQYF.

V usage is TRBV7-3 and J usage is TRBJ2-1; D is perhaps TRBD2 (7 bases). The CDR3 has 15 amino acids. Germline CDR1 is SGHTA and CDR2 is FQGTGA. V gave up 5 bases and J gave up 9 bases, with 20 bases separating them. The CDR3 region has the DNA TGTGCCAGCAGCCCGATTGGGGGGGGCTCGGGTGAGCAGTTCTTC. It encodes CASSPIGGGSGEQFF.

This clonotype was detected only a few times. V is TRBV28 and J is TRBJ1-1; unclear D gene. The CDR3 extends over 13 amino acids. V was cut by 5 bases and J by 4 bases, with 11 bases left in between. The germline CDR1 and CDR2 sequences are MDHEN and SYDVKM. CDR3 sequence reads: CASSPTAFTEAFF. CDR3 sequence (DNA): TGTGCCAGCAGTCCCACGGCCTTCACTGAAGCTTTCTTT.